This T cell receptor (beta chain) stems from a study of blood T cells in healthy people across ages. Of note for this clonotype: The antigen remains unidentified. Just one base apart from a much larger clone, this may be a read error.

The CDR3 has 15 residues. Germline assignment: CDR1 MNHNS and CDR2 SASEGT. Study-wide findings and caveats: A roughly linear fall in TCR beta diversity per million T cells was seen with increasing age. The diversity estimates, figures obtained from one million T cells, were considered underestimates.

At least 5.5 micrograms of total RNA were extracted per sample. Using a J-beta primer mix together with a sample-barcoded 5' primer, a second PCR was run for roughly 6 to 12 cycles. CDR3-containing paired-end reads numbered at least 3 million in each sample. TCRdb re-analysed the 5' RACE reads in MiXCR, keeping a single row per CDR3 protein. This table holds roughly 1.6 million distinct CDR3 sequences, roughly 32% found once. What was sequenced was blood. The clonotype comes from a woman younger than 45 in good health. The chain couples TRBV6-1 to TRBJ2-5; TRBD2 aligns across 9 bases. The DNA of the CDR3 is TGTGCCAACAGTGATCAAGCGGGGGGTAGAGAGACCCAGTACTTC. As protein: CANSDQAGGRETQYF.